This T cell receptor (beta chain) was recorded in a study of radiation and T cells in renal cell carcinoma. Study-level points and caveats: No pretreatment tumor biopsies were available for baseline clonotypes.

Time point denoted: blood 2 weeks post-SBRT. The treatment here: 15 Gy SBRT to primary tumor, nephrectomy 4 weeks later. Radiation-treated patients gave blood at baseline, week 2 and week 4. Remarks on this clone: Antigen: not known.

This table comes from immunoSEQ multiplex PCR, and its TCRdb copy is limited to in-frame clones, with some not included. The sample lists about 120,000 clones; about four fifths were seen once. This CDR3 is built from 13 residues. Trimming removed 6 bases from V and 5 bases from J, with 14 bases in between. Germline CDR1 and CDR2: MNHNY and SVGAGI (reference sequence). The material was blood, obtained from a patient whose treatment included radiotherapy and nephrectomy. This clonotype was obtained from a man in his fifties or sixties with renal cell carcinoma. This chain connects TRBV6-6 to TRBJ2-7; possibly TRBD1 for D (7 bases). CDR3 in DNA: TGTGCCAGCAGCCCCAGGGGGGAGAACGAGCAGTACTTC. Its translation: CASSPRGENEQYF.